What follows are 31 T cell receptor beta chains derived from one specimen sequenced in a study of control samples from healthy donors and cancer patients. Generated by immunoSEQ multiplex PCR, the TCRdb table keeps only in-frame clones and is missing some. This sample has 70,000 to 90,000 clones, with 94% found just once. The sample taken for sequencing was blood. These receptors all stem from a middle-aged woman in good health.

The chain links TRBV5-1 to TRBJ2-1; D not resolved. Germline values: CDR1 SGHRS, CDR2 YFSETQ. The CDR3 spans 11 residues. Trimming removed 0 bases from V and 15 bases from J, with 10 bases in between. CDR3 amino acids: CASSLEGQRFF. CDR3 DNA: TGCGCCAGCAGCTTGGAAGGGCAGCGGTTCTTC.

This chain links TRBV28 with TRBJ2-5; the D gene is possibly TRBD1 (6 bases). Trimming removed 6 bases at V and 9 bases at J, with 17 bases between. Germline V CDR1 and CDR2: MDHEN, SYDVKM. CDR3 length equals 13 residues. Here the CDR3 reads CASRWTVHGAQYF. DNA for the CDR3: TGTGCCAGCAGATGGACAGTCCATGGGGCCCAGTACTTC.

V is TRBV2 and J is TRBJ1-1; D unclear. The V and J ends lost 8 bases and 1 base respectively, with 8 bases between them. Per the germline V gene, CDR1 is SNHLY and CDR2 is FYNNEI. The CDR3 sequence is 12 residues long. CDR3 loop: CASHGRNTEAFF. CDR3 coding DNA: TGTGCCAGCCATGGGCGGAACACTGAAGCTTTCTTT. Variable domain in full (rest from reference TRBV2 and TRBJ1-1): EPEVTQTPSHQVTQMGQEVILRCVPISNHLYFYWYRQILGQKVEFLVSFYNNEISEKSEIFDDQFSVERPDGSNFTLKIRSTKLEDSAMYFCASHGRNTEAFFGQGTRLTVV.

The V gene is TRBV5-1, the J gene TRBJ1-1; D not certain. V lost 1 base to trimming and J lost 3 bases, with 10 bases between them. Germline V gene lookup returns CDR1 SGHRS and CDR2 YFSETQ. CDR3 length: 14 amino acids. CDR3 DNA: TGCGCCAGCAGCTTGTTTAACGGCGACACTGAAGCTTTCTTT. It codes for CASSLFNGDTEAFF.

The chain couples TRBV9 to TRBJ2-5; D is ambiguous. Germline V gives CDR1 SGDLS, CDR2 YYNGEE. The CDR3 loop spans 15 amino acids. V lost 4 bases to trimming and J lost 0 bases, with 13 bases between them. The CDR3: CASSPRRQYQETQYF. CDR3 nucleotides: TGTGCCAGCAGCCCAAGGCGGCAGTACCAAGAGACCCAGTACTTC.

This clone is a singleton in its sample. This chain links TRBV6-5 with TRBJ1-2, with D possibly TRBD1 on 5 matching bases. V was cut by 5 bases and J by 4 bases, with 14 bases left in between. In germline, CDR1 is MNHEY, CDR2 SVGAGI. The length of the CDR3 is 14 residues. The CDR3 spells CASSRTGPGYGYTF. CDR3 DNA: TGTGCCAGCAGTCGGACGGGGCCCGGCTATGGCTACACCTTC.

Points on this clone: Other DNA sequences in the same sample also yield this CDR3. The chain recombines TRBV20-1 with TRBJ2-3; no reliable D call. Trimming stripped 1 base from V and 5 bases from J, with 4 bases between. This CDR3 comprises 11 residues. The germline V gene encodes CDR1 DFQATT and CDR2 SNEGSKA (reference sequence). CDR3 protein: CSARVGDTQYF. CDR3 nucleotide sequence: TGCAGTGCTAGAGTTGGAGATACGCAGTATTTT.

This chain uses TRBV7-8 with TRBJ1-2; D unclear. Trimming left V 5 bases short and J 2 bases short, with 15 bases between. This CDR3 contains 15 residues. Germline-derived CDR1 and CDR2 are SGHVS and FQNEAQ. CDR3 protein: CASSPIVGSNYGYTF. Here the CDR3 DNA reads TGTGCCAGCAGCCCGATTGTAGGGTCCAACTATGGCTACACCTTC.

The chain recombines TRBV7-6 with TRBJ1-5; D call uncertain. The V end was cut by 5 bases, the J end by 1 base, with 12 bases between. Per germline, CDR1 SGHVS and CDR2 FNYEAQ. This CDR3 is 15 amino acids long. The CDR3 region is CASSKDVGSNQPQHF. The CDR3 DNA reads TGTGCCAGCAGCAAAGACGTGGGGAGCAATCAGCCCCAGCATTTT.

The CDR3 is CAISLTLESGTEAFF. In nucleotides, the CDR3 is TGTGCCATCAGTCTAACTTTGGAGAGTGGGACTGAAGCTTTCTTT. The chain couples TRBV10-3 to TRBJ1-1; unclear D gene. The V end was cut by 5 bases, the J end by 5 bases, with 18 bases between. The CDR3 extends over 15 amino acids. Germline CDR1 and CDR2: ENHRY and SYGVKD.

The V gene is TRBV19, the J gene TRBJ1-5; D is undetermined. This CDR3 has 9 residues. Between the trimmed V and J ends, which lost 10 bases and 7 bases, there was a span of 5 bases. Germline values: CDR1 LNHDA, CDR2 SQIVND (reference sequence). CDR3 region: CATGQPQHF. CDR3 bases: TGTGCCACCGGGCAGCCCCAGCATTTT.

This chain connects TRBV7-8 to TRBJ2-1, with 14 positions matching TRBD2. V shed 5 bases, J shed 8 bases, and the junction held 5 bases outside the gene matches. CDR3 length equals 15 residues. The germline CDR1 and CDR2 sequences are SGHVS and FQNEAQ. The chain's CDR3 is CASSKTSGGAYEQFF. The CDR3 nucleotides are TGTGCCAGCAGCAAGACTAGCGGGGGGGCCTATGAGCAGTTCTTC.

The CDR3 reads CASSLRGGLAETQYF. In nucleotides, the CDR3 is TGTGCCAGCAGCTTAAGGGGCGGACTAGCGGAGACCCAGTACTTC. The gene calls are TRBV7-3 and TRBJ2-5, with 9 bases fitting TRBD2. V lost 1 base to trimming and J lost 5 bases; unmatched junction nucleotides: 5. In germline, CDR1 is SGHTA, CDR2 FQGTGA. The CDR3 is 15 residues long.

The count of this clone is one. The chain couples TRBV10-1 to TRBJ2-1; TRBD2 agrees at 13 bases. The length of the CDR3 is 13 residues. With 8 bases clipped from V and 6 bases from J, the junction kept 1 base outside the gene matches. Germline V CDR1 and CDR2: WNHNN, SYGVQD (reference sequence). The CDR3 region has the DNA TGCGCCAGCGGACTAGCGGGAGTCAATGAGCAGTTCTTC. Protein product: CASGLAGVNEQFF.

The chain carries TRBV14 and TRBJ2-7; D is ambiguous. Germline V gene data show CDR1 as SGHDN and CDR2 as FVKESK. The CDR3 spans 14 residues. The V end was cut by 3 bases, the J end by 2 bases, with 11 bases between. In DNA form, the CDR3 reads TGTGCCAGCAGCCAGACGGGTATCGCCTACGAGCAGTACTTC. Translating it yields CASSQTGIAYEQYF. Drawing the rest from reference TRBV14 and TRBJ2-7, the complete variable domain is EAGVTQFPSHSVIEKGQTVTLRCDPISGHDNLYWYRRVMGKEIKFLLHFVKESKQDESGMPNNRFLAERTGGTYSTLKVQPAELEDSGVYFCASSQTGIAYEQYFGPGTRLTVT.

The gene calls are TRBV6-5 and TRBJ1-1; D possibly corresponds to TRBD1 (5 bases). Trimming took off 4 bases at V and 4 bases at J, with 19 bases between the two ends. The CDR3 spans 16 residues. Germline CDR1 reads MNHEY; CDR2 reads SVGAGI. The CDR3 sequence: CASSFFAPGVTTEAFF. The CDR3 DNA is TGTGCCAGCAGTTTTTTTGCCCCGGGGGTGACCACTGAAGCTTTCTTT.

The chain combines TRBV5-5 with TRBJ1-5; unclear D gene. Germline V gene sequence: CDR1 SGHKS, CDR2 YYEKEE (reference sequence). The CDR3 spans 16 residues. Between the trimmed V and J ends, which lost 1 base and 3 bases, there was a span of 14 bases. As DNA, the CDR3 is TGTGCCAGCAGCTTGAGCTGGGCAGGAACCAATCAGCCCCAGCATTTT. Translating gives CASSLSWAGTNQPQHF.

This clone was counted a single time. DNA for the CDR3: TGTGCCAGCAGCAAACTTCCGGGGAGCACAAGTCACACCGGGGAGCTGTTTTTT. Its translation is CASSKLPGSTSHTGELFF. The V gene is TRBV21-1, the J gene TRBJ2-2; the table's D call TRBD2 went unverified against the DNA. TRBV21-1 is flagged as a pseudogene. This CDR3 has 18 amino acids.

The CDR3 sequence: CASSSTLQETQYF. The DNA of the CDR3 is TGTGCCAGCAGCTCCACACTGCAAGAGACCCAGTACTTC. The V call is TRBV7-9, the J call TRBJ2-5; D ambiguous. The ends were cut back, 4 bases at V and 2 bases at J, with 8 bases in the middle. The CDR3 consists of 13 residues. In germline, CDR1 is SEHNR, CDR2 FQNEAQ (reference sequence).

The genes are TRBV4-2 and TRBJ2-7; 8 nucleotides match TRBD1. The CDR3 extends over 13 amino acids. V shed 4 bases, J shed 4 bases, and the junction held 3 bases outside the gene matches. Germline lookup yields CDR1 LGHNA and CDR2 YNFKEQ. As DNA, the CDR3 is TGTGCCAGCAGCCTGACAGGGGTGTACGAGCAGTACTTC. Encoded protein: CASSLTGVYEQYF.

This clone was found once. V is TRBV30 and J is TRBJ2-7, with 8 positions matching TRBD1. Germline V gene lookup returns CDR1 GTSNPN and CDR2 SVGIG (reference sequence). With 3 bases clipped from V and 10 bases from J, the junction kept 5 bases outside the gene matches. The CDR3 consists of 11 residues. The CDR3 DNA follows: TGTGCCTGGAGCCCAGGGGGCGGACAGTACTTC. It translates to CAWSPGGGQYF.

This clone has a handful of counts. The chain has TRBV6-1 and TRBJ2-7, with TRBD1 matching over 7 bases. With 2 bases clipped from V and 3 bases from J, the junction kept 7 bases outside the gene matches. The germline V gene has CDR1 MNHNS and CDR2 SASEGT. This CDR3 region has 15 residues. CDR3 coding DNA: TGTGCCAGCAGTGAAACGACAGGGAAGTTCTACGAGCAGTACTTC. Translated: CASSETTGKFYEQYF.

The gene calls are TRBV10-3 and TRBJ1-3; a weak D match, TRBD1 (5 bases). Germline CDR1 reads ENHRY; CDR2 reads SYGVKD. V lost 6 bases and J 0 bases, leaving 12 bases between the germline ends. The CDR3 consists of 15 residues. As DNA, the CDR3 is TGTGCCATCAGCCGGGGACCGGCCTCTGGAAACACCATATATTTT. It is translated as CAISRGPASGNTIYF.

The chain recombines TRBV28 with TRBJ1-2; tentatively, D is TRBD1 (6 bases). The CDR3 runs 14 residues. Trimming cost V 5 bases and J 2 bases, with 12 bases left between them. CDR1 and CDR2 from the germline V gene are MDHEN and SYDVKM. The CDR3 here is CASSQSQGNYGYTF. CDR3 coding DNA: TGTGCCAGCAGTCAATCCCAGGGGAACTATGGCTACACCTTC.

This clone was seen only a few times. The V gene is TRBV6-2 or TRBV6-3, the J gene TRBJ2-6; the D is unclear. The CDR3 has 14 residues. The germline V gene encodes CDR1 MNHEY and CDR2 SVGEGT. V was trimmed by 4 bases and J by 2 bases, leaving 6 bases between them. The CDR3 loop reads CASSSTAGANVLTF. DNA of the CDR3: TGTGCCAGCAGTTCCACTGCTGGGGCCAACGTCCTGACTTTC.

This chain uses TRBV7-9 with TRBJ2-7; 12 positions match TRBD1. The CDR3 spans 18 residues. CDR1 SEHNR and CDR2 FQNEAQ come from the germline V gene (reference sequence). Germline trimming cut 0 bases from V and 5 bases from J; bases unmatched to any gene: 11. CDR3 DNA: TGTGCCAGCAGCTTAGCGAGCGCCGGGACAGGGGGCATCAACGAGCAGTACTTC. This sequence encodes CASSLASAGTGGINEQYF.

The chain joins TRBV7-9 to TRBJ1-1; a weak D match, TRBD1 (6 bases). The CDR3 spans 14 residues. CDR1 is SEHNR, CDR2 FQNEAQ, per germline (reference sequence). The V end lost 5 bases, the J end lost 1 base, and 11 bases lay between the germline ends. The CDR3 loop reads CASSPPQGNTEAFF. The CDR3 coding sequence is TGTGCCAGCAGCCCCCCACAGGGGAACACTGAAGCTTTCTTT.

V is TRBV28 and J is TRBJ1-2, with 7 bases aligning to TRBD1. The CDR3 is made up of 15 amino acids. Germline CDR1 reads MDHEN; CDR2 reads SYDVKM. Trimming at V came to 5 bases and at J to 8 bases, leaving 14 bases not matched to a gene. The CDR3 DNA reads TGTGCCAGCAGTCCCCGGACAGGCCGTTATGTGGGCTACACCTTC. Amino acid sequence: CASSPRTGRYVGYTF.

The V and J genes are TRBV6-6 and TRBJ1-1, with 9 bases lining up with TRBD1. CDR1 is MNHNY, CDR2 SVGAGI, per germline (reference sequence). V was pared by 2 bases and J by 6 bases, with 4 bases of the junction left unmatched. This CDR3 spans 14 amino acids. The CDR3 DNA reads TGTGCCAGCAGTTACAGGGGACAGGGCGCTGAAGCTTTCTTT. As protein: CASSYRGQGAEAFF.

The V and J genes are TRBV15 and TRBJ1-1; D is unclear. V shed 1 base and J shed 8 bases, with 14 bases lying between them. In germline, CDR1 is LNHNV, CDR2 YYDKDF (reference sequence). This CDR3 has 14 residues. The CDR3 spells CATSRVRGTREAFF. The CDR3 region has the DNA TGTGCCACCAGCAGAGTACGGGGAACCCGCGAAGCTTTCTTT.

The chain has TRBV4-1 and TRBJ2-1; D is perhaps TRBD1 (5 bases). CDR3 length: 14 amino acids. V was cut by 1 base and J by 2 bases, with 6 bases left in between. In germline, CDR1 is MGHRA, CDR2 YSYEKL. The chain's CDR3 is CASSQGQTYNEQFF. The CDR3 DNA sequence: TGCGCCAGCAGCCAAGGACAGACCTACAATGAGCAGTTCTTC.